These 5 T cell receptor beta chains originate from one sample sequenced in a study of blood T cell repertoires in COVID-19. TCRdb's copy holds only in-frame clones and misses some; the assay was immunoSEQ multiplex PCR. This table holds about 150,000 clones, 86% found once. The sequenced sample consisted of peripheral blood. The source of these receptors is a woman aged 65 to 85 with acute or convalescent COVID-19.

The V call is TRBV6-6, the J call TRBJ1-2, with TRBD1 matching 7 bases. From germline, CDR1 is MNHNY and CDR2 SVGAGI (reference sequence). The CDR3 is 15 residues long. V gave up 0 bases and J gave up 3 bases; unmatched junction bases: 4. The CDR3 region has the DNA TGTGCCAGCAGTTACTCGACAGGGTATGACTATGGCTACACCTTC. It specifies CASSYSTGYDYGYTF.

The chain couples TRBV7-2 to TRBJ2-1; D may be TRBD2 (5 bases). The CDR3 is 14 amino acids. Trimming stripped 2 bases from V and 4 bases from J, with 9 bases between. The germline CDR1 and CDR2 sequences are SGHTA and FQGNSA. CDR3 in amino acids: CASSLLGGYNEQFF. CDR3 in DNA: TGTGCCAGCAGCTTACTGGGCGGGTACAATGAGCAGTTCTTC.

The chain couples TRBV10-3 to TRBJ2-1; D unclear. This CDR3 has 15 residues. The germline V gene encodes CDR1 ENHRY and CDR2 SYGVKD. The V gene lost 5 bases and the J gene lost 5 bases, with 16 bases spanning the gap. The DNA of the CDR3 is TGTGCCATCAGTCGGTTGCTAGAAAGCCACAATGAGCAGTTCTTC. Encoded protein: CAISRLLESHNEQFF.

This sequence joins TRBV6-2 or TRBV6-3 and TRBJ2-4; D is unclear. CDR1 and CDR2 (germline): MNHEY, SVGEGT. The CDR3 has 11 amino acids. Trimming left V 6 bases short and J 7 bases short, with 7 bases between. The CDR3 here is CASSSRNIQYF. CDR3 DNA sequence: TGTGCCAGCAGCTCCCGTAACATTCAGTACTTC.

The chain is built from TRBV6-1 and TRBJ1-2; 9 bases align to TRBD1. CDR3 length: 14 amino acids. V shed 2 bases and J 5 bases; nucleotides not matched to a gene: 3. Germline values: CDR1 MNHNS, CDR2 SASEGT. The CDR3 region is CASSESDRGYGYTF. In nucleotides, the CDR3 is TGTGCCAGCAGTGAATCTGACAGGGGGTATGGCTACACCTTC.